Given below is one TCR beta chain in context. V lost 3 bases to trimming and J lost 7 bases, with 20 bases between them. The CDR3 has 17 amino acids. Germline-derived CDR1 and CDR2 are SGHKS and YYEKEE (reference sequence). The library protocol tagged each TCR cDNA with a unique molecular identifier. One entry per CDR3 protein results from TCRdb running MiXCR on the 5' RACE reads. The sample holds roughly 5,000 distinct CDR3 sequences, about 2.9% seen once. Indicated time point: sample taken at primary tumor resection. Just over 70 TRACERx patients with early, untreated non-small cell lung cancer donated samples. The input material, whole RNA from tumor, nontumor lung or frozen PBMC, was sequenced unsorted. The sample belongs to a study of spatial heterogeneity in lung cancer.

The rearrangement uses TRBV5-5 and TRBJ1-6; D might be TRBD1 (6 bases). The sequence came from a male donor with early-stage non-small cell lung cancer. Sequenced material: normal lung tissue next to the tumor, taken at surgery. The CDR3 loop is CASSWGAGQMQNSPLHF. In DNA form, the CDR3 reads TGTGCCAGCAGCTGGGGGGCGGGACAAATGCAAAATTCACCCCTCCACTTT.